Here is one T cell receptor (beta chain) with its context. Sequencing used immunoSEQ multiplex PCR; TCRdb keeps in-frame clones, though not all of them. This table has 170,000 or so clones, 75% to 95% appearing once. This sample was taken from a study of control samples from healthy donors and cancer patients. The material sequenced was blood. This receptor was taken from a woman aged 35 to 49 in good health.

The CDR3 region has the DNA TGTGCCAGCAGTAGAGAGGGGGGGGAGACCCAGTACTTC. Translation gives CASSREGGETQYF. The V call is TRBV2, the J call TRBJ2-5; D is perhaps TRBD2 (7 bases). From germline, CDR1 is SNHLY and CDR2 FYNNEI. The length of the CDR3 is 13 residues. Trimming stripped 5 bases from V and 5 bases from J, with 12 bases between.